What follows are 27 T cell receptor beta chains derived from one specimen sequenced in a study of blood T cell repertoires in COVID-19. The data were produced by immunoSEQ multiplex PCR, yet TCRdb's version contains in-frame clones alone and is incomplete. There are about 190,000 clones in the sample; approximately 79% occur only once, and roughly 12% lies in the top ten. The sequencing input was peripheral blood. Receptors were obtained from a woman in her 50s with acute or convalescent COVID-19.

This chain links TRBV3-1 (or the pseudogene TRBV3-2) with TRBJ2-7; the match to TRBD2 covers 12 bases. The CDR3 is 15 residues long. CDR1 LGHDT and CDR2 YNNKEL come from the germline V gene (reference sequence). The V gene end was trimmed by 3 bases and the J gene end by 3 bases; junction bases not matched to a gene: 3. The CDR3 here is CASSQMTSGSYEQYF. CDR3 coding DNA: TGTGCCAGCAGCCAGATGACTAGCGGGAGCTACGAGCAGTACTTC.

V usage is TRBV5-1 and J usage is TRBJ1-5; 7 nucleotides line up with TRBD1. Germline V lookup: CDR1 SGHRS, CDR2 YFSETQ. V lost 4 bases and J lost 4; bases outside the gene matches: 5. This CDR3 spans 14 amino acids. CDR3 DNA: TGCGCCAGCAGCCAAACAGGGGAAAATCAGCCCCAGCATTTT. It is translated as CASSQTGENQPQHF.

The CDR3 nucleotides read TGTGCCAGCAGCTTGGGGACAGGGCCCCTCAATGGCTACACCTTC. Translated, it gives CASSLGTGPLNGYTF. This chain links TRBV5-4 with TRBJ1-2; the match to TRBD1 covers 8 bases. V shed 0 bases and J 6 bases; nucleotides not matched to a gene: 7. Germline V gene lookup returns CDR1 SGHNT and CDR2 YYREEE (reference sequence). The CDR3 consists of 15 residues.

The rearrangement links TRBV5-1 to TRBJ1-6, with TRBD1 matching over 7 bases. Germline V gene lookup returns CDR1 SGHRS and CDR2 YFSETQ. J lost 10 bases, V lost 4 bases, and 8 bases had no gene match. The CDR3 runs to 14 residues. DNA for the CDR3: TGCGCCAGCAGCGGGACAGCTTCCAACTCACCCCTCCACTTT. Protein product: CASSGTASNSPLHF. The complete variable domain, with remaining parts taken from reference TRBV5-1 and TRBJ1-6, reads KAGVTQTPRYLIKTRGQQVTLSCSPISGHRSVSWYQQTPGQGLQFLFEYFSETQRNKGNFPGRFSGRQFSNSRSEMNVSTLELGDSALYLCASSGTASNSPLHFGNGTRLTVT.

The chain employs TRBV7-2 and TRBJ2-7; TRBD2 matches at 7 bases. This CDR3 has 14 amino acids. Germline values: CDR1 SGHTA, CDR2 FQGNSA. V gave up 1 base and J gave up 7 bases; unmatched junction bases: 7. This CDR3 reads CASSLGAGVGEQYF. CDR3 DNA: TGTGCCAGCAGCTTAGGCGCGGGAGTGGGAGAGCAGTACTTC. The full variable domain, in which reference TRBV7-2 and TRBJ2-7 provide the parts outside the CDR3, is GAGVSQSPSNKVTEKGKDVELRCDPISGHTALYWYRQSLGQGLEFLIYFQGNSAPDKSGLPSDRFSAERTGGSVSTLTIQRTQQEDSAVYLCASSLGAGVGEQYFGPGTRLTVT.

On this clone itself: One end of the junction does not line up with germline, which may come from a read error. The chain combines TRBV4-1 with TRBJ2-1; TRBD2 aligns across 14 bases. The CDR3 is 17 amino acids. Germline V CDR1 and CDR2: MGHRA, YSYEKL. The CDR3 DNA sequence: TGCACCAGCAGCCAAGATGGGACTAGCGGGAGATTCAATGAGCAGTTCTTC. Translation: CTSSQDGTSGRFNEQFF.

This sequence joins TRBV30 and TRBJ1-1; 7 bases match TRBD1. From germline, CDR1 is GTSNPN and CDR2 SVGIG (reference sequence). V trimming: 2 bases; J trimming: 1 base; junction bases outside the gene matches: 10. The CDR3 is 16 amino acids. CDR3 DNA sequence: TGTGCCTGGAGTTTTTCCCGGACAGGAGGGAACACTGAAGCTTTCTTT. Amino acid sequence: CAWSFSRTGGNTEAFF. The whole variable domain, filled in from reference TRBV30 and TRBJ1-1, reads SQTIHQWPATLVQPVGSPLSLECTVEGTSNPNLYWYRQAAGRGLQLLFYSVGIGQISSEVPQNLSASRPQDRQFILSSKKLLLSDSGFYLCAWSFSRTGGNTEAFFGQGTRLTVV.

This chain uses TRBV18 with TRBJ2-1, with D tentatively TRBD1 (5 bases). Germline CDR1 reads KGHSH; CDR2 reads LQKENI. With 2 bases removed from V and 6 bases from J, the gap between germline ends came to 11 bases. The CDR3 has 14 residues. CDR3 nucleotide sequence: TGTGCCAGCTCACCAGGGGCGCTGGGCAATGAGCAGTTCTTC. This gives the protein CASSPGALGNEQFF.

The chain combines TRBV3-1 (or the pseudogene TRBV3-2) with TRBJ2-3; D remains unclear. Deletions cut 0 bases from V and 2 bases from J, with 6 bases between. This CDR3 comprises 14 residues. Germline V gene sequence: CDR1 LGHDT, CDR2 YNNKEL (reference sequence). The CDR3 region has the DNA TGTGCCAGCAGCCAAGAACTCCACACAGATACGCAGTATTTT. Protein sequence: CASSQELHTDTQYF.

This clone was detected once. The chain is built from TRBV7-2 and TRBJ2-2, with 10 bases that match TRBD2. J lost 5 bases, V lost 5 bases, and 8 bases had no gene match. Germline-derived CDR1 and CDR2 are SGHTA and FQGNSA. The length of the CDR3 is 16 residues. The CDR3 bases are TGTGCCAGCAGCGCACCTAGCGGGGGTGGAACCGGGGAGCTGTTTTTT. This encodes CASSAPSGGGTGELFF.

CDR3 nucleotide sequence: TGTGCCAGCAAAGGTGGCGGGGGGCGCAATCAGCCCCAGCATTTT. Its translation: CASKGGGGRNQPQHF. The V call is TRBV2, the J call TRBJ1-5, with a tentative D call TRBD1 (6 bases). Germline CDR1 SNHLY, CDR2 FYNNEI. The germline V and J ends were trimmed by 7 bases and 2 bases, with 15 bases remaining between them. The CDR3 has 15 amino acids.

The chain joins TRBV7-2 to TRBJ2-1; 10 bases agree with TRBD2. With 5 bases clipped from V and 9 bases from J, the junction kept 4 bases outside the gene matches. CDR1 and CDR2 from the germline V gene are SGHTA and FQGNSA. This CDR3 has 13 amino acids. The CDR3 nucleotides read TGTGCCAGCAGCACCTGGACTAGCGGTGAGCAGTTCTTC. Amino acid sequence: CASSTWTSGEQFF.

The chain's CDR3 is CASSERLGTSRPNEQFF. The DNA for the CDR3 is TGTGCCAGCAGTGAACGGCTCGGGACTTCGAGACCAAATGAGCAGTTCTTC. The gene calls are TRBV6-1 and TRBJ2-1; perhaps TRBD2 as D (6 bases). V was pared by 2 bases and J by 7 bases, with 21 bases between. In germline, CDR1 is MNHNS, CDR2 SASEGT. The length of the CDR3 is 17 residues.

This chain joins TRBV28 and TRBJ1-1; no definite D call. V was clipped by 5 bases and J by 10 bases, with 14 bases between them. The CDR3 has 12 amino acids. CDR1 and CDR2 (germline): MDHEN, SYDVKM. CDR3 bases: TGTGCCAGCAGTGGGCGCATTGGGCGAGCTTTCTTT. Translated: CASSGRIGRAFF.

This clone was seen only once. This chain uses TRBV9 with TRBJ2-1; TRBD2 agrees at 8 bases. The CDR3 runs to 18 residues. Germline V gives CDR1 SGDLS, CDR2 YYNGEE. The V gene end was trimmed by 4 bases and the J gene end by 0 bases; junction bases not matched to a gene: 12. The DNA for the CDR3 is TGTGCCAGCAGCCCGCAGAGGTCTAGCGGGCGCTCCTACAATGAGCAGTTCTTC. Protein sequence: CASSPQRSSGRSYNEQFF. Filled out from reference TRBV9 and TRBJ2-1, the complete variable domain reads DSGVTQTPKHLITATGQRVTLRCSPRSGDLSVYWYQQSLDQGLQFLIQYYNGEERAKGNILERFSAQQFPDLHSELNLSSLELGDSALYFCASSPQRSSGRSYNEQFFGPGTRLTVL.

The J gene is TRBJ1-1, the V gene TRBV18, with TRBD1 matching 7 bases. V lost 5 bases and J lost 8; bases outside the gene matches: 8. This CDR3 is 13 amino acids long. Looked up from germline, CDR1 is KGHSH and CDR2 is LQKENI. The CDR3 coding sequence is TGTGCCAGCTCAAACTCTGGGACAGCAGAAGCTTTCTTT. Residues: CASSNSGTAEAFF.

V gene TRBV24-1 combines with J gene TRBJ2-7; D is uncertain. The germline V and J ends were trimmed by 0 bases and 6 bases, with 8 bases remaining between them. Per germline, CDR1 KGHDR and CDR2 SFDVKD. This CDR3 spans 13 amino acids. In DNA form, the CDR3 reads TGTGCCACCAGTGATTTGGGCTCTAGCGAGCAGTACTTC. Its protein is CATSDLGSSEQYF.

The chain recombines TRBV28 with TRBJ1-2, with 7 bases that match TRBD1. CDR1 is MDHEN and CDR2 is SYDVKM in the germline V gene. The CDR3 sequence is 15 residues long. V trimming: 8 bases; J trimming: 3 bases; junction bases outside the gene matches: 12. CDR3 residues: CASETRGAGYYGYTF. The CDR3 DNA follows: TGTGCCAGCGAAACCAGGGGGGCGGGGTACTATGGCTACACCTTC.

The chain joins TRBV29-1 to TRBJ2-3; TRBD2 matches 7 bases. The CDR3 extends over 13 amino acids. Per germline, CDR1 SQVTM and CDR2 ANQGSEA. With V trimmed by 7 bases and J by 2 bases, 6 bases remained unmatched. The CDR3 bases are TGCAGCGCAAGGGAGGGGCACACAGATACGCAGTATTTT. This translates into CSAREGHTDTQYF.

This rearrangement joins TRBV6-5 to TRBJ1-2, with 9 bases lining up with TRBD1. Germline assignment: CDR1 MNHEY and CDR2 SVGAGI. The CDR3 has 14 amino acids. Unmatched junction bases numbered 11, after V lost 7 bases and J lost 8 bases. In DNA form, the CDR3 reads TGTGCCAGCATCAAAACGGGACAGGGCGGCGGCTACACCTTC. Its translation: CASIKTGQGGGYTF.

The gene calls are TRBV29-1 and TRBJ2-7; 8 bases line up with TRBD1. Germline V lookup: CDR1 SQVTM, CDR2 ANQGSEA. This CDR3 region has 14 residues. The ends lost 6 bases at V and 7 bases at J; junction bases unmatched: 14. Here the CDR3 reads CSVQTGASPLEQYF. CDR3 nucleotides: TGCAGCGTCCAGACAGGGGCCTCCCCGCTGGAGCAGTACTTC.

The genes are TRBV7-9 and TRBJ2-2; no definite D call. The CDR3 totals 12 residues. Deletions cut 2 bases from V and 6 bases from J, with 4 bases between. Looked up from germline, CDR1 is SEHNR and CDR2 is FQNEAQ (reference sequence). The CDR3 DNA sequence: TGTGCCAGCAGCTTATCCGCCGGGGAGCTGTTTTTT. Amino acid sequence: CASSLSAGELFF.

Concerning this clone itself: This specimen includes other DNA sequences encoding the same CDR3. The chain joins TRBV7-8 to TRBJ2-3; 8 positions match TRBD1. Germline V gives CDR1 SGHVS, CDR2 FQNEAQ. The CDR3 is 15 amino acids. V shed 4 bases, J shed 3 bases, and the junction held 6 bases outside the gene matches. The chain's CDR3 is CASSSGQGRTDTQYF. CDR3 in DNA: TGTGCCAGCAGCTCCGGACAGGGTCGAACAGATACGCAGTATTTT.

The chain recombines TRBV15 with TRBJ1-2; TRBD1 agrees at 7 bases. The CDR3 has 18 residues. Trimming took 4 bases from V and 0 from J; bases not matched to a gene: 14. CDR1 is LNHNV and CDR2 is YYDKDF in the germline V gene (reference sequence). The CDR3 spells CATSNGGQHLSANYGYTF. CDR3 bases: TGTGCCACCAGCAATGGGGGACAGCACCTATCAGCTAACTATGGCTACACCTTC. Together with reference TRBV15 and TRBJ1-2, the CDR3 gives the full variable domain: DAMVIQNPRYQVTQFGKPVTLSCSQTLNHNVMYWYQQKSSQAPKLLFHYYDKDFNNEADTPDNFQSRRPNTSFCFLDIRSPGLGDTAMYLCATSNGGQHLSANYGYTFGSGTRLTVV.

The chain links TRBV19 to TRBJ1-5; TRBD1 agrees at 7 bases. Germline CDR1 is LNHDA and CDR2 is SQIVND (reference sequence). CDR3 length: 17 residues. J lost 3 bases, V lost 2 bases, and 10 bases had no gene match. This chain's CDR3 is CASSIPSFTGANQPQHF. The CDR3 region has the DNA TGTGCCAGTAGTATACCCTCGTTTACAGGGGCCAATCAGCCCCAGCATTTT.

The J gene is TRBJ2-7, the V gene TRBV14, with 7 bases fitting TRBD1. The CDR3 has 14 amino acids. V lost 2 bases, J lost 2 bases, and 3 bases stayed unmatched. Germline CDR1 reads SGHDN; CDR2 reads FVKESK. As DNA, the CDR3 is TGTGCCAGCAGCCAATGGGACAGCCCCTACGAGCAGTACTTC. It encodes CASSQWDSPYEQYF.

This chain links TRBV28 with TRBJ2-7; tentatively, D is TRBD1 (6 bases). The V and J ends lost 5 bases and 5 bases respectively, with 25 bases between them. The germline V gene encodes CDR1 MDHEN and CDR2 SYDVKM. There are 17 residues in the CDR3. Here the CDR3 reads CASSPRYDRPLLDEQYF. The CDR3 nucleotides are TGTGCCAGCAGTCCGAGGTATGACAGGCCCTTATTGGACGAGCAGTACTTC.